This is a list of T cell receptor beta chains from one sample in a study of blood T cells in healthy people across ages. TCRdb re-called the 5' RACE reads with MiXCR, one entry per CDR3 protein. Of around 1,900,000 distinct CDR3 sequences listed, about two fifths are singletons. Sequencing used blood. These receptors were taken from a human donor in good health. The CDR3 runs from the conserved cysteine through the conserved F or W. The D gene is left open where the match is weak. For some rows the clone size is stated as once, few or many, or as a class when expanded; others skip it.

size: .
J: TRBJ2-7
D: .
V: TRBV6-2/TRBV6-3
CDR3: CASSSWGGSYEQYF
DNA: TGTGCCAGCAGTTCCTGGGGCGGATCCTACGAGCAGTACTTC

size: .
J: TRBJ2-1
D: TRBD2
V: TRBV20-1
CDR3: CSARATPRAGSSYNEQFF
DNA: TGCAGTGCTAGAGCTACGCCACGAGCGGGGAGCTCCTACAATGAGCAGTTCTTC

size: few
J: TRBJ2-7
D: .
V: TRBV6-5
CDR3: CASSVSYLVYEQYF
DNA: TGTGCCAGCAGCGTCTCGTACCTCGTCTACGAGCAGTACTTC

size: few
J: TRBJ2-3
D: .
V: TRBV6-5
CDR3: CASRYLSADTQYF
DNA: TGTGCCAGCAGGTACCTTAGCGCAGATACGCAGTATTTT

size: .
J: TRBJ1-6
D: .
V: TRBV4-1
CDR3: CASSQDTPALSYNSPLHF
DNA: TGCGCCAGCAGCCAAGATACTCCAGCGCTGTCCTATAATTCACCCCTCCACTTT

size: .
J: TRBJ2-7
D: .
V: TRBV29-1
CDR3: CSVGGRVGAYEQYF
DNA: TGCAGCGTTGGCGGCAGGGTAGGAGCCTACGAGCAGTACTTC

size: .
J: TRBJ1-2
D: .
V: TRBV12-3/TRBV12-4
CDR3: CASSSNRPQQGYTF
DNA: TGTGCCAGCAGTTCGAACAGACCGCAGCAAGGCTACACCTTC

size: .
J: TRBJ2-7
D: TRBD1
V: TRBV7-9
CDR3: CASGYRGYREYEQYF
DNA: TGTGCCAGCGGATACAGGGGATACAGGGAATACGAGCAGTACTTC

size: .
J: TRBJ1-5
D: .
V: TRBV12-3/TRBV12-4
CDR3: CASSLGLLKPQHF
DNA: TGTGCCAGCAGTTTAGGGCTGCTTAAGCCCCAGCATTTT

size: .
J: TRBJ2-7
D: TRBD2
V: TRBV7-9
CDR3: CASSFPAGDYEQYF
DNA: TGTGCCAGCAGCTTTCCAGCGGGGGACTACGAGCAGTACTTC

size: .
J: TRBJ2-3
D: .
V: TRBV20-1
CDR3: CSAREAGPDTQYF
DNA: TGCAGTGCTAGAGAGGCCGGGCCAGATACGCAGTATTTT

size: .
J: TRBJ1-1
D: .
V: TRBV20-1
CDR3: CSARDRRTANTEAFF
DNA: TGCAGTGCTAGAGACCGCCGGACAGCGAACACTGAAGCTTTCTTT

size: many
J: TRBJ2-7
D: TRBD1
V: TRBV5-1
CDR3: CASSLTGGLYEQYF
DNA: TGTGCCAGCAGCCTAACAGGGGGCTTGTACGAGCAGTACTTC

size: .
J: TRBJ2-3
D: .
V: TRBV7-3
CDR3: CASSPVGLSTDTQYF
DNA: TGTGCCAGCAGCCCGGTGGGTCTAAGCACAGATACGCAGTATTTT

size: .
J: TRBJ1-3
D: TRBD1
V: TRBV29-1
CDR3: CSVWDRGGGDTIYF
DNA: TGCAGCGTCTGGGACAGGGGAGGTGGAGACACCATATATTTT

size: .
J: TRBJ2-3
D: .
V: TRBV7-3
CDR3: CASSPFSGVRAGSTDTQYF
DNA: TGTGCCAGCAGCCCCTTTTCTGGGGTTCGCGCAGGGAGCACAGATACGCAGTATTTT

size: few
J: TRBJ2-7
D: TRBD2
V: TRBV12-3/TRBV12-4
CDR3: CASRGGQGLYEQYF
DNA: TGTGCCAGCAGGGGAGGGCAGGGTCTCTACGAGCAGTACTTC